This T cell receptor beta chain was profiled in a study of blood T cell repertoires in COVID-19. The wider study: The samples span acute and convalescent COVID-19 from the United States, Italy and Spain.

The germline gives CDR1 LGHDT, CDR2 YNNKEL (reference sequence). The V end lost 3 bases, the J end lost 5 bases, and 10 bases lay between the germline ends. The CDR3 has 13 amino acids. Sequencing was performed with immunoSEQ multiplex PCR; in TCRdb, only in-frame clones are kept and a portion is missing. The top ten clones hold about 4.2% of a sample with fewer than 350,000 clones, roughly 90% of them seen once. The specimen was peripheral blood. This TCR derives from a man between 35 and 55 years old with acute or convalescent COVID-19. The genes are TRBV3-1 (or the pseudogene TRBV3-2) and TRBJ1-2; TRBD1 is a possible D gene (5 bases). The CDR3 spells CASSQRTQYGYTF. The CDR3, as DNA: TGTGCCAGCAGCCAGAGGACACAGTATGGCTACACCTTC.